The 14 T cell receptor beta chains below were found in one sample sequenced in a study of T-cell memory formation after mild COVID-19 (dated by TCRdb to about 2021). The library came from 5' RACE. Sequencing was performed on an Illumina NovaSeq 6000. TCRdb reran the public reads through fastp at Q25 and MiXCR, keeping productive beta chains. Identical CDR3 protein sequences are pooled into one entry, listed with their most common genes and DNA. The table for this sample lists 100,000 to 130,000 distinct CDR3 sequences; 15% to 20% of them were counted only once. The ten top clones hold around 5.1% of the sample. Material for sequencing was PBMCs or a T cell subset sorted from them (not recorded which). These receptors all come from a young man who had mild COVID-19 (a few samples of this study predate the infection). The sample titles of this study are shuffled in the database, so cell type and time point are left out; the donor was told from shared clones.

This clonotype was recorded a few times. The genes are TRBV7-2 and TRBJ2-5, with TRBD2 as a possible D gene (6 bases). Per germline, CDR1 SGHTA and CDR2 FQGNSA. V lost 6 bases to trimming and J lost 1 base, with 9 bases between them. The CDR3 consists of 13 residues. CDR3 protein: CASRPSVQETQYF. CDR3 nucleotide sequence: TGTGCCAGCAGACCTAGCGTCCAAGAGACCCAGTACTTC.

This clonotype showed up just a few times. The genes are TRBV6-5 and TRBJ2-5, with D unresolved. CDR1 and CDR2 from the germline V gene are MNHEY and SVGAGI. The CDR3 runs 15 residues. V gave up 2 bases and J gave up 0 bases, with 10 bases separating them. The CDR3 DNA reads TGTGCCAGCAGTTACGGCCGGCAGTACCAAGAGACCCAGTACTTC. The encoded protein is CASSYGRQYQETQYF.

This clonotype turned up a few times. The chain combines TRBV7-9 with TRBJ2-6; unclear D gene. There are 15 residues in the CDR3. Germline CDR1 SEHNR, CDR2 FQNEAQ (reference sequence). V was cut by 1 base and J by 2 bases, with 6 bases left in between. The CDR3 reads CASSLGATGANVLTF. As DNA, the CDR3 is TGTGCCAGCAGCTTAGGAGCAACTGGGGCCAACGTCCTGACTTTC.

This clonotype was detected once. This chain joins TRBV5-1 and TRBJ2-5; D possibly matches TRBD1 or TRBD2 (5 bases each). The germline V gene encodes CDR1 SGHRS and CDR2 YFSETQ. The CDR3 is 17 amino acids. Trimming took 4 bases from V and 3 from J, leaving 22 bases between them. CDR3 DNA sequence: TGCGCCAGCAGCCGGAACCCCCCCGGGACGACCAAAGAGACCCAGTACTTC. Translating it yields CASSRNPPGTTKETQYF.

The chain is built from TRBV6-5 and TRBJ2-1; 10 bases match TRBD2. This CDR3 comprises 15 residues. The V gene end was trimmed by 3 bases and the J gene end by 4 bases; junction bases not matched to a gene: 3. The germline V gene encodes CDR1 MNHEY and CDR2 SVGAGI. This CDR3 reads CASSYSSGGYNEQFF. The CDR3, as DNA: TGTGCCAGCAGTTATTCTAGCGGGGGATACAATGAGCAGTTCTTC.

The chain uses TRBV4-3 and TRBJ1-1, with 8 positions matching TRBD1. Germline CDR1 and CDR2: LGHNA and YSLEER. V lost 3 bases and J lost 8; bases outside the gene matches: 8. The CDR3 is made up of 14 amino acids. The CDR3 reads CASSQLDRGAEAFF. The CDR3 nucleotides are TGCGCCAGCAGCCAGCTAGACAGGGGCGCCGAAGCTTTCTTT.

The sample holds a few counts of this clonotype. This chain joins TRBV7-9 and TRBJ1-1; D is undetermined. This CDR3 has 13 amino acids. Trimming stripped 3 bases from V and 0 bases from J, with 5 bases between. The germline V gene encodes CDR1 SEHNR and CDR2 FQNEAQ (reference sequence). CDR3 DNA: TGTGCCAGCAGCTTTCGACTGAACACTGAAGCTTTCTTT. This codes for CASSFRLNTEAFF.

V usage is TRBV5-4 and J usage is TRBJ1-1; no clear D gene. In germline, CDR1 is SGHNT, CDR2 YYREEE (reference sequence). Trimming removed 5 bases from V and 0 bases from J, with 11 bases in between. The length of the CDR3 is 14 residues. In nucleotides, the CDR3 is TGTGCCAGCAGGCGGGCCGAAATGAACACTGAAGCTTTCTTT. It is translated as CASRRAEMNTEAFF.

There are a few counts of this clonotype. The V and J genes are TRBV28 and TRBJ2-1; TRBD1 matches 9 bases. The CDR3 spans 15 residues. V was pared by 6 bases and J by 5 bases, with 8 bases of the junction left unmatched. Germline V gene sequence: CDR1 MDHEN, CDR2 SYDVKM. This chain's CDR3 is CASRLMGQGNNEQFF. The CDR3 DNA reads TGTGCCAGCAGACTAATGGGACAGGGAAACAATGAGCAGTTCTTC.

The V and J genes are TRBV20-1 and TRBJ2-1; 8 positions match TRBD2. CDR1 DFQATT and CDR2 SNEGSKA come from the germline V gene (reference sequence). This CDR3 has 14 residues. Unmatched junction bases numbered 7, after V lost 5 bases and J lost 4 bases. CDR3 bases: TGCAGTGCTGTGAGCGGGGGCCTATACAATGAGCAGTTCTTC. This codes for CSAVSGGLYNEQFF.

The J gene is TRBJ2-7, the V gene TRBV6-2 or TRBV6-3, with D maybe TRBD1 (5 bases). Trimming took off 7 bases at V and 13 bases at J, with 26 bases between the two ends. Germline-derived CDR1 and CDR2 are MNHEY and SVGEGT. The CDR3 loop spans 14 amino acids. Here the CDR3 DNA reads TGTGCCAGCACACCTTCGACAAGGGGCCGACGCCGATACTTC. Encoded protein: CASTPSTRGRRRYF.

At least ten counts were recorded for this clonotype. V usage is TRBV27 and J usage is TRBJ2-7; unclear D gene. Trimming removed 5 bases from V and 2 bases from J, with 13 bases in between. This CDR3 has 14 residues. Germline loops: CDR1 MNHEY, CDR2 SMNVEV (reference sequence). Written as DNA, the CDR3 is TGTGCCAGCAGTCCCTTTCGAGCAGCCTACGAGCAGTACTTC. Amino acids: CASSPFRAAYEQYF.

In its sample, this clonotype was seen a few times. The chain employs TRBV5-1 and TRBJ2-3, with TRBD2 matching 8 bases. This CDR3 contains 15 residues. From germline, CDR1 is SGHRS and CDR2 YFSETQ. V shed 1 base and J 3 bases; nucleotides not matched to a gene: 4. In DNA, the CDR3 is TGCGCCAGCAGCTTGCAAAGCGGGGGTACAGATACGCAGTATTTT. It is translated as CASSLQSGGTDTQYF.

The chain has TRBV2 and TRBJ2-5; 11 nucleotides align to TRBD2. The CDR3 runs 14 residues. The junction had 3 bases not matched to a gene; V was cut back by 4 bases and J by 5 bases. Germline V CDR1 and CDR2: SNHLY, FYNNEI. The DNA of the CDR3 is TGTGCCAGCAGTGCTAGCGGGGGGCGGGAGACCCAGTACTTC. As protein: CASSASGGRETQYF.